A selection of T cell receptor beta chains follows, all from one sample in a study of cytomegalovirus exposure and HLA in healthy donors. Libraries were prepared by immunoSEQ multiplex PCR; TCRdb keeps only in-frame clonotypes and omits some of them. Here the sample spans tens of thousands of clones, approximately 93% being singletons. The sample taken for sequencing was PBMCs. Receptors originate from a woman aged 25 to 39 in good health and CMV-seronegative. Each CDR3 is given with its conserved first and last residue. A D gene is named only where the DNA matches it firmly.

cdr3_length	v_call	j_call	d_call	cdr3_aa
16	TRBV5-4	TRBJ2-5	TRBD2	CASSVTSGSKRETQYF
14	TRBV30	TRBJ2-2	TRBD2	CAWRSGGGTGELFF
17	TRBV7-9	TRBJ1-2	TRBD1	CASSLDGTATWNYGYTF
15	TRBV4-2	TRBJ1-1	.	CASSPQGRGGTEAFF
16	TRBV6-5	TRBJ2-3	TRBD2	CASSLTAGRDPDTQYF
17	TRBV9	TRBJ2-1	TRBD2	CASSVGGRASGREEQFF
15	TRBV19	TRBJ1-5	TRBD1	CASSDRAGMDQPQHF
15	TRBV15	TRBJ2-1	.	CATSRSGGLWNEQFF
15	TRBV7-9	TRBJ2-7	TRBD2	CASSLVREGPPEQYF
12	TRBV6-5	TRBJ2-1	TRBD2	CATYGPAGGQFF
11	TRBV30	TRBJ2-3	TRBD1	CAWGQGDTQYF
13	TRBV6-1	TRBJ1-1	.	CASDTGHNTEAFF
16	TRBV4-3	TRBJ1-2	TRBD1	CASSQERTGGNVGYTF
14	TRBV7-2	TRBJ2-7	TRBD1	CASSSTGGAWEQYF
11	TRBV28	TRBJ2-7	.	CASSKSREQYF
16	TRBV7-2	TRBJ2-2	TRBD2	CASSLAGLAYTGELFF
15	TRBV7-3	TRBJ2-1	TRBD2	CASSPSGIEYNEQFF
17	TRBV13	TRBJ2-2	TRBD2	CASSLLRAGANTGELFF
17	TRBV28	TRBJ2-1	TRBD2	CASTPSGLAGAYNEQFF
15	TRBV7-9	TRBJ1-1	.	CASSSFRGQNTEAFF
13	TRBV19	TRBJ1-2	.	CASSIDFEYGYTF